A selection of T cell receptor beta chains follows, all from one sample in a study of blood T cell repertoires in COVID-19. Profiled with immunoSEQ multiplex PCR; TCRdb holds only in-frame clones, not every one. Altogether around 130,000 clones are present, approximately 86% being singletons, with the ten largest covering less than 2.5%. The sample taken for sequencing was PBMCs or T cells enriched from blood (not recorded which). The receptors were gathered from a woman aged 50 to 60 who had recovered from COVID-19. Each CDR3 is given with its conserved first and last residue. Each record gives: J gene, clone size, V gene, D gene, CDR3 DNA, CDR3 protein. D genes are given only for firm matches. Expanded clones get a size class; other rows say once, few or many, or leave the size out.

>TRBJ1-2|NA|TRBV6-2/TRBV6-3|NA
TGTGCCAGCAGTTCCAGAGGACACTTTCATCTCTATGGCTACACCTTC
CASSSRGHFHLYGYTF
>TRBJ1-4|once|TRBV3-1/TRBV3-2|NA
TGTGCCAGCAGCCAAGTCTCAGGGTCTGAAAAACTGTTTTTT
CASSQVSGSEKLFF
>TRBJ2-7|NA|TRBV7-9|TRBD1
TGTGCCAGCAGCGTGCCGGGACAGGGGGCGACAACCTACGAGCAGTACTTC
CASSVPGQGATTYEQYF
>TRBJ2-7|NA|TRBV3-1/TRBV3-2|NA
TGTGCCAGCAGCCAAGGCGGCCCTTACGAGCAGTACTTC
CASSQGGPYEQYF
>TRBJ1-1|once|TRBV7-9|TRBD1
TGTGCCAGCAGCTTACCCCGGACAGGGGGGACTGAAGCTTTCTTT
CASSLPRTGGTEAFF
>TRBJ1-5|NA|TRBV18|NA
TGTGCCAGCTCACCACTAGGACAAGGTACCAATCAGCCCCAGCATTTT
CASSPLGQGTNQPQHF
>TRBJ2-7|NA|TRBV30|NA
TGTGCCTGGAGTCCGAGTAACGCCGAGCAGTACTTC
CAWSPSNAEQYF
>TRBJ1-2|once|TRBV3-1/TRBV3-2|NA
TGTGCCAGCAGCCAATCGACTCGTAGCTATGGCTACACCTTC
CASSQSTRSYGYTF
>TRBJ2-6|NA|TRBV10-3|NA
TGTGCCATCAGTGTCCCCCGCGTCTCTGGGGCCAACGTCCTGACTTTC
CAISVPRVSGANVLTF
>TRBJ2-2|few|TRBV6-5|NA
TGTGCCAGCAGCTCCCGGGACAGGGAGCTGTTTTTT
CASSSRDRELFF
>TRBJ1-5|NA|TRBV7-2|TRBD1
TGTGCCAGCAGTCCAGCCCCGTACCGCGGACAGGGAGGACAGCCCCAGCATTTT
CASSPAPYRGQGGQPQHF
>TRBJ2-1|NA|TRBV7-2|TRBD2
TGTGCCAGCAGCTTAGGATTCGGGGGGAAGTACAATGAGCAGTTCTTC
CASSLGFGGKYNEQFF
>TRBJ2-2|NA|TRBV10-3|TRBD1
TGTGCCATCAGTGCCGGACGGACAGGGTCGCCCGGGGAGCTGTTTTTT
CAISAGRTGSPGELFF
>TRBJ2-7|NA|TRBV6-2/TRBV6-3|NA
TGTGCCAGCAGCCCTACAGGGAGTTTGGACTACGAGCAGTACTTC
CASSPTGSLDYEQYF
>TRBJ1-2|NA|TRBV30|TRBD1
TGTGCCCGAAATCAGGGGGCCTTTAACTATGGCTACACCTTC
CARNQGAFNYGYTF
>TRBJ1-4|once|TRBV30|NA
TGTGCCTGGAGTGTGGCCGAAAAACTGTTTTTT
CAWSVAEKLFF
>TRBJ1-2|NA|TRBV3-1/TRBV3-2|TRBD1
TGTGCCAGCAGCCAACGGGACAGATCGGATGGCTACACCTTC
CASSQRDRSDGYTF
>TRBJ2-5|NA|TRBV4-1|NA
TGCGCCAGCAGCCGAGGGGTTGGGGGGTTAGGCGAGACCCAGTACTTC
CASSRGVGGLGETQYF
>TRBJ1-6|NA|TRBV14|NA
TGTGCCAGCAGCCAAGGTTGGGCAGGGATAGGTTCACCCCTCCACTTT
CASSQGWAGIGSPLHF
>TRBJ1-1|NA|TRBV6-5|NA
TGTGCCATCAAAAACACTGAAGCTTTCTTT
CAIKNTEAFF
>TRBJ2-2|NA|TRBV19|TRBD1
TGTGCCAGTAAATTCTTGGACAGGGGGTTAGTAGGGGAGCTGTTTTTT
CASKFLDRGLVGELFF
>TRBJ1-6|few|TRBV9|NA
TGTGCCAGCAGCGTAGGTAGGGGGAATTTAGGAGGTTCACCCCTCCACTTT
CASSVGRGNLGGSPLHF
>TRBJ1-2|once|TRBV13|NA
TGTGCCAGCAGCTCCGGTGGGGGGACTGGCTATGGCTACACCTTC
CASSSGGGTGYGYTF
>TRBJ2-5|once|TRBV5-1|NA
TGCGCCAGCAGCCAATCCGGGGGGCTAGGTGGAGAGACCCAGTACTTC
CASSQSGGLGGETQYF
>TRBJ2-5|NA|TRBV19|TRBD1
TGTGCCAGTAGTCAGACAGGGGGCCAAGAGACCCAGTACTTC
CASSQTGGQETQYF
>TRBJ1-2|NA|TRBV10-3|NA
TGTGCCATCAGTGGGGTGTGGGCAGGCTATGGCTACACCTTC
CAISGVWAGYGYTF
>TRBJ2-5|NA|TRBV12-3/TRBV12-4|TRBD1
TGTGCCAGCAGTGGACAGGGCCGAGAGACCCAGTACTTC
CASSGQGRETQYF
>TRBJ1-1|NA|TRBV30|NA
TGTGCCTGGAGTGTAGGGGGATCCACTGAAGCTTTCTTT
CAWSVGGSTEAFF
>TRBJ1-2|NA|TRBV27|TRBD1
TGTGCCAGCAGTTCCATCATCGACAGGGGAAACTATGGCTACACCTTC
CASSSIIDRGNYGYTF
>TRBJ2-1|NA|TRBV4-1|TRBD2
TGCGCCAGCAGCCCGTCGGGGGGGGACTTATACAATGAGCAGTTCTTC
CASSPSGGDLYNEQFF
>TRBJ2-7|NA|TRBV5-6|NA
TGTGCCAGCAGCTTAACCGGGTCTAACTACGAGCAGTACTTC
CASSLTGSNYEQYF
>TRBJ1-1|NA|TRBV6-5|TRBD1
TGTGCCAGCGCCCGGACAGGGGCTGAAGCTTTCTTT
CASARTGAEAFF
>TRBJ1-5|NA|TRBV14|NA
TGTGCCAGCAGCCAAGACCCTTTCGGAGGGAGGGATAGCAATCAGCCCCAGCATTTT
CASSQDPFGGRDSNQPQHF
>TRBJ1-2|few|TRBV11-3|NA
TGTGCCAGCAGCTTAGATCTAGTTGGCTACACCTTC
CASSLDLVGYTF
>TRBJ1-1|few|TRBV6-6|NA
TGTGCCAGCAGTTACTTTGCGGATGAAGCTTTCTTT
CASSYFADEAFF
>TRBJ2-1|NA|TRBV7-6|TRBD1
TGTGCCAGCAGCTCGGACAGGAGCTCCTACAATGAGCAGTTCTTC
CASSSDRSSYNEQFF
>TRBJ2-7|NA|TRBV25-1|TRBD2
TGTGCCAGCAGTGAATTCGGGGGGACCTACGAGCAGTACTTC
CASSEFGGTYEQYF